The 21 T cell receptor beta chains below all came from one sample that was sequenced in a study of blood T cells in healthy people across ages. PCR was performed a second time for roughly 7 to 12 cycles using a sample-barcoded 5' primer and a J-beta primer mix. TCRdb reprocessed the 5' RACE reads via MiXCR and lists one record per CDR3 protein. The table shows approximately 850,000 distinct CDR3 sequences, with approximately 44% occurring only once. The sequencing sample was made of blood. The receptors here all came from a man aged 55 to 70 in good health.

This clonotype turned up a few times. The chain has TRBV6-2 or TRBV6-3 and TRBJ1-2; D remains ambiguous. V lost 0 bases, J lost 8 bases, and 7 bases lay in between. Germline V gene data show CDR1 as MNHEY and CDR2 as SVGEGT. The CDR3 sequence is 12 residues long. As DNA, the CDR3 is TGTGCCAGCAGTTACTCTCGTCGGGGCTACACCTTC. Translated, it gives CASSYSRRGYTF.

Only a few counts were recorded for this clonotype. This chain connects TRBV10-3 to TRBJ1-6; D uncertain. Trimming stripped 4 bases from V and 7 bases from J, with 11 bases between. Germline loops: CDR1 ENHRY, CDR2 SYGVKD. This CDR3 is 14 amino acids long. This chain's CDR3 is CAISVEGNNSPLHF. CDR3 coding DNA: TGTGCCATCAGTGTAGAGGGAAACAATTCACCCCTCCACTTT.

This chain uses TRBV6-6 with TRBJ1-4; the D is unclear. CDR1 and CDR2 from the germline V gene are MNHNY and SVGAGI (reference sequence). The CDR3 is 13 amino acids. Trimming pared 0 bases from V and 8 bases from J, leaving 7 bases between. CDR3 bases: TGTGCCAGCAGTTACTCGACCTTGGAAAAACTGTTTTTT. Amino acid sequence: CASSYSTLEKLFF.

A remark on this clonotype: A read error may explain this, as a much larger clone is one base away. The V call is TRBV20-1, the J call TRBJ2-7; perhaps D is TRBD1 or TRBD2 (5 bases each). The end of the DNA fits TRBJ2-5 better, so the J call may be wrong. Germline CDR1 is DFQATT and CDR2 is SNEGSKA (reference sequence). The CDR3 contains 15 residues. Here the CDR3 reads CSASSPGQNGETQYF. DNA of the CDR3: TGCAGTGCTAGCTCCCCGGGGCAGAACGGGGAGACCCAGTACTTC.

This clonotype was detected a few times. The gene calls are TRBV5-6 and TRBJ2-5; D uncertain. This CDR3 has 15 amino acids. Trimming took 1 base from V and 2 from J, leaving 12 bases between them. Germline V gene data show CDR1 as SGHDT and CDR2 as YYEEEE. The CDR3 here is CASSLLAELQETQYF. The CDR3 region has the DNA TGTGCCAGCAGCTTGTTGGCCGAATTACAAGAGACCCAGTACTTC.

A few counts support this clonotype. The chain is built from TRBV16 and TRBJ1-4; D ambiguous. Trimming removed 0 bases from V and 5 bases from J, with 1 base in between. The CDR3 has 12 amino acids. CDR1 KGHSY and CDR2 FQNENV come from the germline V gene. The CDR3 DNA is TGTGCCAGCAGCCAATCGAATGAAAAACTGTTTTTT. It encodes CASSQSNEKLFF.

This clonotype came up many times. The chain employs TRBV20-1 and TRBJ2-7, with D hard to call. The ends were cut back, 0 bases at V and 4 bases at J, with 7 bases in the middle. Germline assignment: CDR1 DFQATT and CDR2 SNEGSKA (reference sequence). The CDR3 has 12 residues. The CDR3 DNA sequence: TGCAGTGCTAGAGATGGTGGTTACGAGCAGTACTTC. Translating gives CSARDGGYEQYF.

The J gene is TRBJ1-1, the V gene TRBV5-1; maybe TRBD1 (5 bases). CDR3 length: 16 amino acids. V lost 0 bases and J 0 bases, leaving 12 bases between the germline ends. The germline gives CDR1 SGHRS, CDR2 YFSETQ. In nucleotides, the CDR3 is TGCGCCAGCAGCTTGGGTTCGACAGTCGTGAACACTGAAGCTTTCTTT. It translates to CASSLGSTVVNTEAFF.

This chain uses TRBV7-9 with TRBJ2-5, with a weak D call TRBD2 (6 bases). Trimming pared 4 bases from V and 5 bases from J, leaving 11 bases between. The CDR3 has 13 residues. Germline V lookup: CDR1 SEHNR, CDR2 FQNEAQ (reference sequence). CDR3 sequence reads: CASSSLARETQYF. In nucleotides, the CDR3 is TGTGCCAGCAGCTCACTAGCCCGGGAGACCCAGTACTTC.

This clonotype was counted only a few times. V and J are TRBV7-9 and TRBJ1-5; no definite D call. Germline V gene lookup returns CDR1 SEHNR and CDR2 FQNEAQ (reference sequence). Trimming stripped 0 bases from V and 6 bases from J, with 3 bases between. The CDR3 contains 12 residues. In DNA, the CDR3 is TGTGCCAGCAGCTTAGCTGCTCAGCCCCAGCATTTT. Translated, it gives CASSLAAQPQHF. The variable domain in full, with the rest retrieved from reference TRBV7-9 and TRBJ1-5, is DTGVSQNPRHKITKRGQNVTFRCDPISEHNRLYWYRQTLGQGPEFLTYFQNEAQLEKSRLLSDRFSAERPKGSFSTLEIQRTEQGDSAMYLCASSLAAQPQHFGDGTRLSIL.

The chain's CDR3 is CASSVRTEEKLFF. CDR3 in DNA: TGTGCCAGCAGTGTAAGGACAGAGGAAAAACTGTTTTTT. The V call is TRBV2, the J call TRBJ1-4, with D possibly matching TRBD1 (6 bases). This CDR3 has 13 residues. Trimming took off 4 bases at V and 8 bases at J, with 11 bases between the two ends. Looked up from germline, CDR1 is SNHLY and CDR2 is FYNNEI.

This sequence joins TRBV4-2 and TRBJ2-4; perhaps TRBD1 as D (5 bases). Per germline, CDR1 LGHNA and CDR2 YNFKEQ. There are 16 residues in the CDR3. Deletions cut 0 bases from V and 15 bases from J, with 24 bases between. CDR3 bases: TGTGCCAGCAGCCAAGATGGGTCGCGACAGACATTCGGCCTGTACTTC. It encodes CASSQDGSRQTFGLYF.

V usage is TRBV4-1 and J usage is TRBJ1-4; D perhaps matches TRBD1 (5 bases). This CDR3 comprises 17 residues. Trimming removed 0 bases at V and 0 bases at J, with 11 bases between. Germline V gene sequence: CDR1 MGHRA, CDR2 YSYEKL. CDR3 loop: CASSQDAGDATNEKLFF. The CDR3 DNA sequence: TGCGCCAGCAGCCAAGATGCGGGGGACGCAACTAATGAAAAACTGTTTTTT.

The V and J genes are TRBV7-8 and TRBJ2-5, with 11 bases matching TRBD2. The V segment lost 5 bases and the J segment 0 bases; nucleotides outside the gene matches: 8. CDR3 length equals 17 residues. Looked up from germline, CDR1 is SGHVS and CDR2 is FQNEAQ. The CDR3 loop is CASSLEPGLADQETQYF. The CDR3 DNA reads TGTGCCAGCAGCCTCGAACCGGGACTAGCGGACCAAGAGACCCAGTACTTC.

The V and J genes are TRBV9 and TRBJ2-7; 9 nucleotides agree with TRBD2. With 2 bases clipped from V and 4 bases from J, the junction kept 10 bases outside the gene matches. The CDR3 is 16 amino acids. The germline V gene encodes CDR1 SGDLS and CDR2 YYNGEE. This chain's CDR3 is CASSVAGGRGAYEQYF. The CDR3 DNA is TGTGCCAGCAGCGTGGCGGGGGGGCGCGGTGCTTACGAGCAGTACTTC. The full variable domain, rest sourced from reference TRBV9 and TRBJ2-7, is DSGVTQTPKHLITATGQRVTLRCSPRSGDLSVYWYQQSLDQGLQFLIQYYNGEERAKGNILERFSAQQFPDLHSELNLSSLELGDSALYFCASSVAGGRGAYEQYFGPGTRLTVT.

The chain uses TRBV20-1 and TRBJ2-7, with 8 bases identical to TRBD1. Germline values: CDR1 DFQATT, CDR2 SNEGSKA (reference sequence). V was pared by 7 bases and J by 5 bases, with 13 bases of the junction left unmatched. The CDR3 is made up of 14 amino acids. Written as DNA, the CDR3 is TGCAGTGTTGAGGACAGGGTACGAGGGGACGAGCAGTACTTC. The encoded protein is CSVEDRVRGDEQYF.

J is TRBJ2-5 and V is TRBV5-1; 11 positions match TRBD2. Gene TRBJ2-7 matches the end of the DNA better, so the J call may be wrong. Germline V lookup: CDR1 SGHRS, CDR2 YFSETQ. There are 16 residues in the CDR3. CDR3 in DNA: TGCGCCAGCAGCTTCATCCCCGGGACTAGCGGCGACGAGCAGTACTTC. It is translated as CASSFIPGTSGDEQYF.

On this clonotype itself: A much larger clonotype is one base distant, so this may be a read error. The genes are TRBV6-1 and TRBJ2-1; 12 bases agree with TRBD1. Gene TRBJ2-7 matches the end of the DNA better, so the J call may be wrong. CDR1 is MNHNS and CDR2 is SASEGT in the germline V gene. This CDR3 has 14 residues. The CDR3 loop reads CASTGQGAYNEQYF. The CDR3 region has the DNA TGTGCCAGCACGGGACAGGGGGCGTACAATGAGCAGTACTTC.

This CDR3 reads CAISEPRSSTDTQYF. The DNA for the CDR3 is TGTGCCATCAGTGAGCCCCGCTCTAGCACAGATACGCAGTATTTT. V is TRBV10-3 and J is TRBJ2-3, with D uncertain. The CDR3 covers 15 residues. Germline loops: CDR1 ENHRY, CDR2 SYGVKD. The ends were cut back, 2 bases at V and 0 bases at J, with 9 bases in the middle.

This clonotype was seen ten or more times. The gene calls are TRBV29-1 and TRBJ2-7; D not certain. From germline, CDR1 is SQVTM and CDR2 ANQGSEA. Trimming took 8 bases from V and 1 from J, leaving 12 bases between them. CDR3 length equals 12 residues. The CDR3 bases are TGCAGCTGCTCAGCCGGATCCTACGAGCAGTACTTC. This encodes CSCSAGSYEQYF.

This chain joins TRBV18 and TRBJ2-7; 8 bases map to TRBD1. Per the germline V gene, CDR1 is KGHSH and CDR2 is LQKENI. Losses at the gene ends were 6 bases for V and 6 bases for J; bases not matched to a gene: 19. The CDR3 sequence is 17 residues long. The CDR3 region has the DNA TGTGCCAGCTCCCAAATAGTTACCGGGACAGGAGGTCCCGAGCAGTACTTC. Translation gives CASSQIVTGTGGPEQYF.